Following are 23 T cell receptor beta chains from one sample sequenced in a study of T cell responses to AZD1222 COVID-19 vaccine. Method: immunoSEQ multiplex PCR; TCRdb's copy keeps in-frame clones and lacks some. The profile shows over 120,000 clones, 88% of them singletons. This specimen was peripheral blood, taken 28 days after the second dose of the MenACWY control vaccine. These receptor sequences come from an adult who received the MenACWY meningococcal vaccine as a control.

Written as DNA, the CDR3 is TGTGCCTCTGGGGAGCGGGAGAACAATGAGCAGTTCTTC. Its protein product is CASGERENNEQFF. The chain has TRBV10-3 and TRBJ2-1; TRBD2 matches at 8 bases. Germline values: CDR1 ENHRY, CDR2 SYGVKD. The CDR3 loop spans 13 amino acids. V lost 11 bases to trimming and J lost 5 bases; unmatched junction nucleotides: 8.

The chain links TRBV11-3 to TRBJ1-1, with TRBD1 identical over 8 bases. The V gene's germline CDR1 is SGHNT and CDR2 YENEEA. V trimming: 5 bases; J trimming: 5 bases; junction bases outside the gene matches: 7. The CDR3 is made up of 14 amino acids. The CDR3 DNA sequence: TGTGCCAGCAGCCCGCGACAGGGGAGGACTGAAGCTTTCTTT. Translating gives CASSPRQGRTEAFF.

CDR3 residues: CASSEPPTGSGYTF. As DNA, the CDR3 is TGTGCCAGCAGCGAGCCCCCGACAGGGTCGGGCTACACCTTC. This chain links TRBV9 with TRBJ1-2; 7 nucleotides match TRBD1. Losses at the gene ends were 3 bases for V and 8 bases for J; bases not matched to a gene: 10. The CDR3 length is 14 residues. Germline values: CDR1 SGDLS, CDR2 YYNGEE.

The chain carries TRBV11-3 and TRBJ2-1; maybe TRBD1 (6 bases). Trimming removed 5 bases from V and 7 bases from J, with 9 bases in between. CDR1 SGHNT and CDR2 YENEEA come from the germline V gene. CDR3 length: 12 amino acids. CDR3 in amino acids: CASSPDRNEQFF. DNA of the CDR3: TGTGCCAGCAGCCCTGACAGGAATGAGCAGTTCTTC.

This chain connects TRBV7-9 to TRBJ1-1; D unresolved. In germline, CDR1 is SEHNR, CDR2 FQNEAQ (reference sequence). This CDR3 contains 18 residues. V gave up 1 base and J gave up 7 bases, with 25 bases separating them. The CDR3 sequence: CASSLGLTAGGLGSEAFF. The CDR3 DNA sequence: TGTGCCAGCAGCTTAGGTTTAACGGCGGGAGGGCTTGGTAGTGAAGCTTTCTTT.

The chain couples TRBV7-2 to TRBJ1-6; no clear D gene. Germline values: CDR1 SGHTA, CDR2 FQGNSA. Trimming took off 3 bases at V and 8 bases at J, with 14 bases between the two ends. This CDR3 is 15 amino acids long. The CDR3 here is CASSFSSPAYSPLHF. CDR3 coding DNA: TGTGCCAGCAGCTTTTCCAGCCCCGCGTATTCACCCCTCCACTTT.

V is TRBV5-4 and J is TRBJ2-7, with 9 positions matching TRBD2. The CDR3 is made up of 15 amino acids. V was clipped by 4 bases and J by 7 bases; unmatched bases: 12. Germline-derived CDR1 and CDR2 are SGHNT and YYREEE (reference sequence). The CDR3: CASSATSGRSGEQYF. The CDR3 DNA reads TGTGCCAGCAGCGCGACTAGCGGCCGGTCTGGTGAGCAGTACTTC.

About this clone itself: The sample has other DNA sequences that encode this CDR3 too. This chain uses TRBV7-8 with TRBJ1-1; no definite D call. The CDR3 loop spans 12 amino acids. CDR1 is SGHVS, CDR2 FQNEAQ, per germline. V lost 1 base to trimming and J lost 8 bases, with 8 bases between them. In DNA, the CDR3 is TGTGCCAGCAGCTTAGTAAGGGCAGAAGCTTTCTTT. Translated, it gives CASSLVRAEAFF. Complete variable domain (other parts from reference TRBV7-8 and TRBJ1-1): GAGVSQSPRYKVAKRGQDVALRCDPISGHVSLFWYQQALGQGPEFLTYFQNEAQLDKSGLPSDRFFAERPEGSVSTLKIQRTQQEDSAVYLCASSLVRAEAFFGQGTRLTVV.

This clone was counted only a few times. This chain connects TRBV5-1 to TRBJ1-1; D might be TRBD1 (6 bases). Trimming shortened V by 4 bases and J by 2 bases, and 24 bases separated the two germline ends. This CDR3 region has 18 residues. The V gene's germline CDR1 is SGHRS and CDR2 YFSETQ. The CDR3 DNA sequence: TGCGCCAGCAGCAGTCGTCTCAACACTAGGGGGGGAAACACTGAAGCTTTCTTT. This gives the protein CASSSRLNTRGGNTEAFF. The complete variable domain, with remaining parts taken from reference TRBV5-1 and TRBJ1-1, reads KAGVTQTPRYLIKTRGQQVTLSCSPISGHRSVSWYQQTPGQGLQFLFEYFSETQRNKGNFPGRFSGRQFSNSRSEMNVSTLELGDSALYLCASSSRLNTRGGNTEAFFGQGTRLTVV.

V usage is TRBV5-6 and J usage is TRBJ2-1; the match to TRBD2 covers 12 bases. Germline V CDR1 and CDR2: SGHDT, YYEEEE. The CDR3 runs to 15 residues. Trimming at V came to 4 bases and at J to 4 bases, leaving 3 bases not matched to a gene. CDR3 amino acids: CASSAGLAGYNEQFF. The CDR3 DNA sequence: TGTGCCAGCAGCGCGGGACTAGCGGGTTACAATGAGCAGTTCTTC.

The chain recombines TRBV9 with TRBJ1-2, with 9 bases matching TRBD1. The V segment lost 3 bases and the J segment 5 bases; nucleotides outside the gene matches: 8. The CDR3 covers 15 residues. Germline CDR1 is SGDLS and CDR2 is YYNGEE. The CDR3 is CASSAPWTGEYGYTF. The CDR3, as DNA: TGTGCCAGCAGCGCACCATGGACAGGGGAGTATGGCTACACCTTC.

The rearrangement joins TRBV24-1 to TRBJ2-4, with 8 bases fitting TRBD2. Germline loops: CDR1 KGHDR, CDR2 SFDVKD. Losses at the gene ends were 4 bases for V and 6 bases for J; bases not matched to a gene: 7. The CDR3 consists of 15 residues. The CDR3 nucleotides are TGTGCCACCAGTGACCGAGCGGGAGCGGGAAACATTCAGTACTTC. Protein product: CATSDRAGAGNIQYF.

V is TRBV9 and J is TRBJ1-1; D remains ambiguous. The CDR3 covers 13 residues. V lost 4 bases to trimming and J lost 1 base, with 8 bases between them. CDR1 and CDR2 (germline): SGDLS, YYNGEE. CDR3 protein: CASSPRTNTEAFF. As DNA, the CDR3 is TGTGCCAGCAGCCCCAGGACGAACACTGAAGCTTTCTTT.

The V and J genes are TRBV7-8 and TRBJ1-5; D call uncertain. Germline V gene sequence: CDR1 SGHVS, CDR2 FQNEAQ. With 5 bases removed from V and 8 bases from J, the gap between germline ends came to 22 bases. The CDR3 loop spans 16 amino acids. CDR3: CASSLVDQDSPKPQHF. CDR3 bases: TGTGCCAGCAGCCTCGTAGATCAGGATTCGCCAAAGCCCCAGCATTTT. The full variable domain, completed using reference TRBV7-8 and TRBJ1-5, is GAGVSQSPRYKVAKRGQDVALRCDPISGHVSLFWYQQALGQGPEFLTYFQNEAQLDKSGLPSDRFFAERPEGSVSTLKIQRTQQEDSAVYLCASSLVDQDSPKPQHFGDGTRLSIL.

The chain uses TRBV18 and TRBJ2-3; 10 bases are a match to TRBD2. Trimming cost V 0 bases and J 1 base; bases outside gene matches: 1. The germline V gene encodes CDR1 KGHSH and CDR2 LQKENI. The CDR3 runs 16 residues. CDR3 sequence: CASSPPLAGGTDTQYF. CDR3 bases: TGTGCCAGCTCACCACCGCTAGCGGGGGGCACAGATACGCAGTATTTT.

CDR3 nucleotides: TGTGCCAGCAGTTTATCAACAGGGGCCCACAATGAGCAGTTCTTC. The encoded protein is CASSLSTGAHNEQFF. The chain joins TRBV7-2 to TRBJ2-1, with 7 bases lining up with TRBD1. In germline, CDR1 is SGHTA, CDR2 FQGNSA. Losses at the gene ends were 6 bases for V and 5 bases for J; bases not matched to a gene: 10. CDR3 length: 15 residues.

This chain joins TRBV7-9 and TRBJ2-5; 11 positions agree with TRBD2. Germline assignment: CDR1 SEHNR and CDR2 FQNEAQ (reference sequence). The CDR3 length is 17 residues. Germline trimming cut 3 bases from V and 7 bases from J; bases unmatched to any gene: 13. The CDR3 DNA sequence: TGTGCCAGCAGCTTGAGACGGACTAGCGGGTCACAGGGGACCCAGTACTTC. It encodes CASSLRRTSGSQGTQYF.

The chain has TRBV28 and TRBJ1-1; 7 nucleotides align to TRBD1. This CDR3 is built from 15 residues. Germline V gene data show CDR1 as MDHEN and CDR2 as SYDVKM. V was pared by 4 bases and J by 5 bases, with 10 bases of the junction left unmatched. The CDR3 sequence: CASSSVGQGVTEAFF. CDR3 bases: TGTGCCAGCAGTTCGGTAGGGCAGGGGGTAACTGAAGCTTTCTTT. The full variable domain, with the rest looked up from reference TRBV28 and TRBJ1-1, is DVKVTQSSRYLVKRTGEKVFLECVQDMDHENMFWYRQDPGLGLRLIYFSYDVKMKEKGDIPEGYSVSREKKERFSLILESASTNQTSMYLCASSSVGQGVTEAFFGQGTRLTVV.

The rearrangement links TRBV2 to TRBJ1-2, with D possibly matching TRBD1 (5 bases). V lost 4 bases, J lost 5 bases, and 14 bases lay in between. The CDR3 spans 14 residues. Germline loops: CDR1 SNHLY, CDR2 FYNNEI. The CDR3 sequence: CASSVMGVGYGYTF. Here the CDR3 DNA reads TGTGCCAGCAGTGTGATGGGGGTCGGTTATGGCTACACCTTC.

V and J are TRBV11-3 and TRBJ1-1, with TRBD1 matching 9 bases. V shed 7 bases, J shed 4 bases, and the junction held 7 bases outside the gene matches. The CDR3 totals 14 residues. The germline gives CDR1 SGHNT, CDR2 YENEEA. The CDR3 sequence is CASKGGQGSTEAFF. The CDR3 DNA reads TGTGCCAGCAAAGGGGGACAGGGCTCCACTGAAGCTTTCTTT.

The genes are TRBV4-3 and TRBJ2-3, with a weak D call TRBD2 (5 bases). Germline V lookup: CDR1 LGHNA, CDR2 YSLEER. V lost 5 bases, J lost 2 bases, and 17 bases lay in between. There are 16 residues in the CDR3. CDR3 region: CASSSSSYSSTDTQYF. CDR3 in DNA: TGCGCCAGCAGCTCTAGCAGCTACTCTTCCACAGATACGCAGTATTTT.

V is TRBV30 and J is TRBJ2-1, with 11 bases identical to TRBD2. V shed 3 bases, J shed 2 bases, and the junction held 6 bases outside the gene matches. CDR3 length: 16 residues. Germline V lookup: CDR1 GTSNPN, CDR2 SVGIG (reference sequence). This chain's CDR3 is CAWSALLAGAYNEQFF. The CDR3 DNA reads TGTGCCTGGAGCGCCTTACTAGCGGGAGCCTACAATGAGCAGTTCTTC.

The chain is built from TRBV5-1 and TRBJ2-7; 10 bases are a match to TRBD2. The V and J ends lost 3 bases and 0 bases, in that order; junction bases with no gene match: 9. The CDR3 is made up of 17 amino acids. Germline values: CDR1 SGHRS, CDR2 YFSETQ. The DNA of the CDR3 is TGCGCCAGCAGCTATGGGGGCTTAGCGGGAGGCTCCTACGAGCAGTACTTC. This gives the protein CASSYGGLAGGSYEQYF.